The entry below gives a single TCR beta chain sequence along with its context. These data belong to a study of shared clonotypes between healthy human individuals. Germline loops: CDR1 MDHEN, CDR2 SYDVKM. The CDR3 consists of 16 residues. V lost 3 bases and J lost 0, with 15 bases in between. Execution of the assay was at deep level. Generated by immunoSEQ multiplex PCR, the TCRdb table keeps only in-frame clones and is missing some. This repertoire shows over a million clones, roughly 96% found once; its top ten account for more than 0.9%. This chain links TRBV28 with TRBJ2-7, with D possibly TRBD1 on 6 matching bases. This receptor was taken from a man aged 30 to 39 in good health. Source material: naive CD4+ T cells sorted from blood. Described subset: CD45RA+ positively selected. The DNA of the CDR3 is TGTGCCAGCAGTTTTCCGGGACACCAGACCTCCTACGAGCAGTACTTC. Translation gives CASSFPGHQTSYEQYF.